This T cell receptor (beta chain) comes out of a study of technical replicates of blood from several donors. Clones were read by immunoSEQ multiplex PCR, and TCRdb kept only the in-frame ones, dropping some. In the table there are approximately 75,000 clones, around 97% of which are singletons. The length of the CDR3 is 14 residues. The V gene's germline CDR1 is MNHEY and CDR2 SMNVEV (reference sequence). Trimming shortened V by 0 bases and J by 6 bases, and 11 bases separated the two germline ends. The rearrangement joins TRBV27 to TRBJ1-2; D might be TRBD1 (6 bases). The sequence was obtained from a human donor in good health. Sequenced input: T cells isolated from PBMCs. The CDR3 sequence is CASSLSLGAHGYTF. The CDR3 nucleotides are TGTGCCAGCAGTTTATCTTTGGGGGCTCATGGCTACACCTTC.